The 14 T cell receptor beta chains given below trace back to one sample, sequenced in a study of blood T cell repertoires in COVID-19. Sequencing was performed with immunoSEQ multiplex PCR; in TCRdb, only in-frame clones are kept and a portion is missing. In the table there are 310,000 or so clones, nearly 90% of which are singletons. The source material was PBMCs or T cells enriched from blood (not recorded which). These receptors originate from a woman aged 18-35 years with acute COVID-19.

V usage is TRBV28 and J usage is TRBJ2-3; TRBD2 is a possible D gene (7 bases). Trimming took off 2 bases at V and 4 bases at J, with 16 bases between the two ends. Germline V gene sequence: CDR1 MDHEN, CDR2 SYDVKM. CDR3 length: 16 amino acids. The CDR3 protein is CASSLGGGSLADTQYF. The DNA for the CDR3 is TGTGCCAGCAGTTTAGGGGGCGGGAGTCTCGCAGATACGCAGTATTTT.

The V gene is TRBV11-2, the J gene TRBJ1-2; 7 bases agree with TRBD1. Trimming removed 5 bases from V and 8 bases from J; junction bases left unmatched: 11. CDR1 and CDR2 (germline): SGHAT, FQNNGV. The CDR3 has 14 residues. The CDR3 bases are TGTGCCAGCAGCCTGGGACAGCTCCAACGAGGCTACACCTTC. Its protein is CASSLGQLQRGYTF.

This chain connects TRBV11-3 to TRBJ2-1; 9 nucleotides match TRBD2. This CDR3 spans 19 amino acids. Germline CDR1 reads SGHNT; CDR2 reads YENEEA. Unmatched junction bases numbered 20, after V lost 1 base and J lost 10 bases. The CDR3 sequence: CASSLGLDLVGREGDEQFF. DNA of the CDR3: TGTGCCAGCAGCTTAGGTCTTGATCTCGTGGGGCGGGAGGGAGACGAGCAGTTCTTC. The complete variable domain, with remaining parts taken from reference TRBV11-3 and TRBJ2-1, reads EAGVVQSPRYKIIEKKQPVAFWCNPISGHNTLYWYLQNLGQGPELLIRYENEEAVDDSQLPKDRFSAERLKGVDSTLKIQPAELGDSAVYLCASSLGLDLVGREGDEQFFGPGTRLTVL.

The chain uses TRBV19 and TRBJ2-7; tentatively, D is TRBD1 (6 bases). The CDR3 totals 13 residues. Trimming pared 8 bases from V and 7 bases from J, leaving 18 bases between. CDR1 is LNHDA and CDR2 is SQIVND in the germline V gene (reference sequence). As DNA, the CDR3 is TGTGCCAGTGTACCGGCGTTGGGGGCAGAGCAGTACTTC. Residues: CASVPALGAEQYF.

The V and J genes are TRBV27 and TRBJ2-7, with TRBD1 matching 7 bases. CDR1 and CDR2 (germline): MNHEY, SMNVEV (reference sequence). Trimming took 3 bases from V and 3 from J; bases not matched to a gene: 5. CDR3 length: 14 residues. Here the CDR3 reads CASSFATGDYEQYF. In DNA form, the CDR3 reads TGTGCCAGCAGTTTTGCCACAGGGGACTACGAGCAGTACTTC.

J is TRBJ2-4 and V is TRBV5-4, with 8 bases fitting TRBD1. This CDR3 comprises 15 residues. V was clipped by 1 base and J by 4 bases; unmatched bases: 4. CDR1 is SGHNT, CDR2 YYREEE, per germline (reference sequence). The CDR3 reads CASSLTGTGKNIQYF. CDR3 DNA: TGTGCCAGCAGCTTGACCGGGACAGGTAAAAACATTCAGTACTTC.

This sequence joins TRBV19 and TRBJ2-7, with D possibly TRBD1 on 6 matching bases. The germline V and J ends were trimmed by 4 bases and 2 bases, with 18 bases remaining between them. CDR3 length: 16 residues. Germline-derived CDR1 and CDR2 are LNHDA and SQIVND (reference sequence). This chain's CDR3 is CASSTYLGQPAYEQYF. CDR3 bases: TGTGCCAGTAGTACCTATCTTGGACAGCCAGCCTACGAGCAGTACTTC.

This clone is a singleton in its sample. The chain is built from TRBV7-9 and TRBJ1-4; weak D call: TRBD1 (6 bases). The V gene's germline CDR1 is SEHNR and CDR2 FQNEAQ (reference sequence). The CDR3 spans 15 residues. V lost 4 bases to trimming and J lost 6 bases, with 15 bases between them. The CDR3 loop reads CASSSSTGLHEKLFF. CDR3 DNA sequence: TGTGCCAGCAGCTCTTCGACAGGCCTCCATGAAAAACTGTTTTTT.

The chain carries TRBV7-2 and TRBJ2-2; D unclear. V was clipped by 6 bases and J by 0 bases, with 14 bases between them. CDR1 SGHTA and CDR2 FQGNSA come from the germline V gene. CDR3 length: 16 residues. CDR3: CASSFPLVANTGELFF. CDR3 nucleotides: TGTGCCAGCAGTTTTCCTCTAGTCGCGAACACCGGGGAGCTGTTTTTT.

The V and J genes are TRBV9 and TRBJ2-5; the match to TRBD2 covers 10 bases. The CDR3 is made up of 17 amino acids. The V and J ends lost 4 bases and 2 bases, in that order; junction bases with no gene match: 11. CDR1 and CDR2 from the germline V gene are SGDLS and YYNGEE. The CDR3 nucleotides are TGTGCCAGCAGCCTAGGGGGGAGCGGGAGGGGACAAGAGACCCAGTACTTC. Its protein is CASSLGGSGRGQETQYF.

The genes are TRBV27 and TRBJ1-4; TRBD1 matches 7 bases. Trimming at V came to 6 bases and at J to 7 bases, leaving 14 bases not matched to a gene. CDR1 and CDR2 from the germline V gene are MNHEY and SMNVEV (reference sequence). The CDR3 has 16 residues. CDR3 region: CASSLRSTGVTEKLFF. The CDR3 coding sequence is TGTGCCAGCAGCCTTAGATCTACAGGGGTTACTGAAAAACTGTTTTTT.

CDR3 sequence reads: CASSSPLDLSSYEQYF. The DNA for the CDR3 is TGTGCCAGCAGCTCCCCACTAGATCTAAGCTCCTACGAGCAGTACTTC. The chain is built from TRBV7-8 and TRBJ2-7; TRBD2 is a possible D gene (5 bases). Trimming shortened V by 4 bases and J by 0 bases, and 16 bases separated the two germline ends. In germline, CDR1 is SGHVS, CDR2 FQNEAQ. The CDR3 runs to 16 residues.

This clone was counted once. The rearrangement joins TRBV5-1 to TRBJ1-1, with 8 bases that match TRBD1. Trimming at V came to 3 bases and at J to 1 base, leaving 5 bases not matched to a gene. The CDR3 is 15 residues long. Germline V lookup: CDR1 SGHRS, CDR2 YFSETQ. CDR3 in DNA: TGCGCCAGCAGCTGGGGGACAGGACCGAACACTGAAGCTTTCTTT. It translates to CASSWGTGPNTEAFF.

V usage is TRBV5-8 and J usage is TRBJ1-6, with D possibly TRBD1 on 5 matching bases. This CDR3 has 15 amino acids. Germline V gene data show CDR1 as SGHTS and CDR2 as YDEGEE. Trimming removed 0 bases from V and 4 bases from J, with 8 bases in between. The CDR3 region is CASSLGGAYNSPLHF. The CDR3 nucleotides are TGTGCCAGCAGCTTGGGGGGCGCTTATAATTCACCCCTCCACTTT.